This TCR beta chain was recovered during a study of cytomegalovirus exposure and HLA in healthy donors. Findings and caveats of the study: The number of N-insertions in an Asian-associated ancestry cluster was reportedly below the 666-donor mean in a later analysis. The listing of roughly 160 TCR beta chains classed them as cytomegalovirus-associated.

With respect to this clone: Its antigen is not known.

CDR1 and CDR2 (germline): SGHTA, FQGNSA. The CDR3 is made up of 14 amino acids. The V end was cut by 4 bases, the J end by 6 bases, with 15 bases between. At collection, donors were nominally healthy, but unrecorded immune exposures were probable. Use of 60 Vbeta and 13 Jbeta primers characterized the PCR. Some clones are missing from TCRdb's copy, which holds only in-frame ones; the method was immunoSEQ multiplex PCR. The data contain 90,000 to 120,000 clones, around 69% of them seen just once; the ten biggest clones take up about 2%. This TCR derives from a man aged 18 to 30 in good health and CMV-seronegative. The sample comprised PBMCs. The rearrangement uses TRBV7-2 and TRBJ1-2; weak D call: TRBD1 (5 bases). The CDR3 loop reads CASSSTVRGDGYTF. DNA for the CDR3: TGTGCCAGCAGCTCGACAGTCCGCGGCGATGGCTACACCTTC.